The 23 T cell receptor beta chains given below trace back to one sample, sequenced in a study of memory CD4+ T cells and cytomegalovirus serostatus. The table came from immunoSEQ multiplex PCR; TCRdb's copy has only in-frame clones and leaves some out. In the table there are around 63,000 clones, 76% of which are singletons. Single viable CD3+CD4+CD8-CD45RO+ cells were sorted as the memory CD4+ T cells. The sequenced sample consisted of memory CD4+ T cells from blood. The receptors here all came from an adult in good health and CMV-seropositive.

The chain has TRBV4-1 and TRBJ1-2; D uncertain. Deletions cut 0 bases from V and 2 bases from J, with 10 bases between. The CDR3 contains 15 residues. From germline, CDR1 is MGHRA and CDR2 YSYEKL. CDR3 in amino acids: CASSQDRVGNYGYTF. The CDR3 DNA follows: TGCGCCAGCAGCCAAGATCGGGTGGGGAACTATGGCTACACCTTC.

This clone came up a few times. The chain couples TRBV4-2 to TRBJ2-1; 8 nucleotides align to TRBD1. J gave up 12 bases and V 0 bases, and 4 bases lay outside the gene matches. The CDR3 is made up of 13 amino acids. Germline CDR1 LGHNA, CDR2 YNFKEQ. The chain's CDR3 is CASSQDYDRGQFF. In DNA, the CDR3 is TGTGCCAGCAGCCAAGACTATGACAGGGGGCAGTTCTTC.

The rearrangement links TRBV18 to TRBJ1-2; unclear D gene. The V end lost 3 bases, the J end lost 9 bases, and 14 bases lay between the germline ends. The CDR3 loop spans 13 amino acids. Per the germline V gene, CDR1 is KGHSH and CDR2 is LQKENI. CDR3 in DNA: TGTGCCAGCTCACCGGACGGTCCACCTCGCTACACCTTC. This translates into CASSPDGPPRYTF.

V gene TRBV30 combines with J gene TRBJ2-3; TRBD2 might be the D (5 bases). The germline gives CDR1 GTSNPN, CDR2 SVGIG (reference sequence). The CDR3 has 16 residues. Deletions cut 0 bases from V and 2 bases from J, with 15 bases between. The CDR3 reads CAWSVRISEYTDTQYF. Written as DNA, the CDR3 is TGTGCCTGGAGTGTAAGGATTAGCGAGTACACAGATACGCAGTATTTT.

This chain connects TRBV27 to TRBJ2-3, with D possibly TRBD2 on 6 matching bases. V lost 4 bases and J lost 1, with 18 bases in between. The germline gives CDR1 MNHEY, CDR2 SMNVEV (reference sequence). The CDR3 length is 17 residues. In DNA, the CDR3 is TGTGCCAGCAGTTCACGCGGGACCCCGGAGGGCACAGATACGCAGTATTTT. Translation gives CASSSRGTPEGTDTQYF.

The J gene is TRBJ1-1, the V gene TRBV7-9; D uncertain. Germline V lookup: CDR1 SEHNR, CDR2 FQNEAQ (reference sequence). The CDR3 extends over 13 amino acids. V lost 5 bases and J 1 base, leaving 8 bases between the germline ends. CDR3 sequence: CASSPRQNTEAFF. The CDR3 DNA reads as TGTGCCAGCAGCCCAAGACAGAACACTGAAGCTTTCTTT.

In this sample, this clone turned up a few times. This chain links TRBV4-2 with TRBJ1-2; a possible D gene is TRBD1 (5 bases). From germline, CDR1 is LGHNA and CDR2 YNFKEQ. This CDR3 region has 15 residues. Trimming removed 0 bases from V and 2 bases from J, with 10 bases in between. The DNA of the CDR3 is TGTGCCAGCAGCCAAGATTATTCAGGGAACTATGGCTACACCTTC. Amino acids: CASSQDYSGNYGYTF.

The chain links TRBV5-1 to TRBJ2-1; the D gene could be TRBD1 or TRBD2 (5 bases each). V lost 5 bases and J 7 bases, leaving 10 bases between the germline ends. The CDR3 sequence is 12 residues long. Germline V gives CDR1 SGHRS, CDR2 YFSETQ. The CDR3, as DNA: TGCGCCAGCAGTTGGGACGGGAATGAGCAGTTCTTC. Translating gives CASSWDGNEQFF.

The rearrangement joins TRBV11-3 to TRBJ2-1; TRBD2 might be the D (6 bases). V was trimmed by 5 bases and J by 5 bases, leaving 13 bases between them. The CDR3 contains 14 residues. Looked up from germline, CDR1 is SGHNT and CDR2 is YENEEA. The CDR3 coding sequence is TGTGCCAGCAGCCTAGGGACTCTCAACAATGAGCAGTTCTTC. The encoded protein is CASSLGTLNNEQFF. The full variable domain, completed using reference TRBV11-3 and TRBJ2-1, is EAGVVQSPRYKIIEKKQPVAFWCNPISGHNTLYWYLQNLGQGPELLIRYENEEAVDDSQLPKDRFSAERLKGVDSTLKIQPAELGDSAVYLCASSLGTLNNEQFFGPGTRLTVL.

This clone was seen only once. One end of the junction fails to match germline, which may point to a read error. The CDR3 DNA reads TGTGCCAGCAGCCAAGGTGGCTCCTCCGAGCAGTACTTC. Its translation: CASSQGGSSEQYF. The genes are TRBV4-2 and TRBJ2-7; D unclear. From germline, CDR1 is LGHNA and CDR2 YNFKEQ. CDR3 length equals 13 residues.

V and J are TRBV11-2 and TRBJ2-1, with 14 bases that match TRBD2. This CDR3 spans 17 amino acids. The V segment lost 4 bases and the J segment 3 bases; nucleotides outside the gene matches: 5. Germline V gene lookup returns CDR1 SGHAT and CDR2 FQNNGV. The CDR3 bases are TGTGCCAGCAGCTCGACTAGCGGGGGGGCCCTCTACAATGAGCAGTTCTTC. It yields the protein CASSSTSGGALYNEQFF.

This clone was seen once. J is TRBJ2-2 and V is TRBV28; D is perhaps TRBD2 (5 bases). The CDR3 covers 15 residues. Germline loops: CDR1 MDHEN, CDR2 SYDVKM. Between the trimmed V and J ends, which lost 7 bases and 1 base, there was a span of 13 bases. In DNA, the CDR3 is TGTGCCAGCATAGGGAGTCCTAAGAACACCGGGGAGCTGTTTTTT. It translates to CASIGSPKNTGELFF.

This rearrangement joins TRBV30 to TRBJ2-7; unclear D gene. CDR1 and CDR2 from the germline V gene are GTSNPN and SVGIG (reference sequence). This CDR3 contains 12 residues. The V end lost 3 bases, the J end lost 7 bases, and 13 bases lay between the germline ends. The CDR3 loop reads CAWSHRPLEQYF. Written as DNA, the CDR3 is TGTGCCTGGAGCCATCGCCCCTTGGAGCAGTACTTC.

V usage is TRBV7-3 and J usage is TRBJ1-1; TRBD1 aligns across 11 bases. The CDR3 extends over 17 amino acids. V was pared by 1 base and J by 6 bases, with 10 bases of the junction left unmatched. CDR1 and CDR2 from the germline V gene are SGHTA and FQGTGA. The CDR3 DNA sequence: TGTGCCAGCAGCTTAAACGGGGACAGGGGGACGAGGCCTGAAGCTTTCTTT. Protein: CASSLNGDRGTRPEAFF.

This chain links TRBV4-1 with TRBJ2-5; D remains unclear. The V end was cut by 6 bases, the J end by 5 bases, with 10 bases between. The CDR3 spans 12 residues. Looked up from germline, CDR1 is MGHRA and CDR2 is YSYEKL. The CDR3 loop reads CASSGDPETQYF. Written as DNA, the CDR3 is TGCGCCAGCAGTGGGGATCCGGAGACCCAGTACTTC.

The V call is TRBV7-2, the J call TRBJ1-2; TRBD1 aligns across 10 bases. CDR1 SGHTA and CDR2 FQGNSA come from the germline V gene. The V segment lost 5 bases and the J segment 8 bases; nucleotides outside the gene matches: 5. The CDR3 spans 13 residues. CDR3 protein: CASSRTGGLGYTF. The CDR3 nucleotides read TGTGCCAGCAGCCGGACAGGGGGTTTAGGCTACACCTTC.

J is TRBJ1-4 and V is TRBV6-1, with D unresolved. V lost 6 bases, J lost 8 bases, and 16 bases lay in between. The CDR3 runs to 14 residues. The germline CDR1 and CDR2 sequences are MNHNS and SASEGT. The DNA of the CDR3 is TGTGCCAGCAGAAAACTTGCTCTGGGAGAAAAACTGTTTTTT. Protein product: CASRKLALGEKLFF.

The gene calls are TRBV5-1 and TRBJ2-7; D tentatively reads TRBD1 or TRBD2 (5 bases each). Germline CDR1 SGHRS, CDR2 YFSETQ. Trimming removed 2 bases from V and 2 bases from J, with 11 bases in between. There are 14 residues in the CDR3. The CDR3 reads CASSLTGTPYEQYF. The DNA of the CDR3 is TGCGCCAGCAGCTTAACCGGGACCCCCTACGAGCAGTACTTC. The full variable domain, in which reference TRBV5-1 and TRBJ2-7 provide the parts outside the CDR3, is KAGVTQTPRYLIKTRGQQVTLSCSPISGHRSVSWYQQTPGQGLQFLFEYFSETQRNKGNFPGRFSGRQFSNSRSEMNVSTLELGDSALYLCASSLTGTPYEQYFGPGTRLTVT.

The V gene is TRBV29-1, the J gene TRBJ1-2; 10 nucleotides match TRBD1. The CDR3 runs 16 residues. Germline V gene data show CDR1 as SQVTM and CDR2 as ANQGSEA. V was pared by 4 bases and J by 5 bases, with 13 bases of the junction left unmatched. The CDR3 nucleotides are TGCAGCGTTGTTTTCTGGGGGACAGGGGATTATTATGGCTACACCTTC. This gives the protein CSVVFWGTGDYYGYTF.

The chain uses TRBV7-3 and TRBJ2-1; a weak D match, TRBD1 (5 bases). The germline gives CDR1 SGHTA, CDR2 FQGTGA. This CDR3 is built from 14 residues. V dropped 0 bases and J dropped 4 bases, with 7 bases sitting between them. In DNA form, the CDR3 reads TGTGCCAGCAGCTTAACCCAGGGATACAATGAGCAGTTCTTC. Amino acids: CASSLTQGYNEQFF.

The chain couples TRBV29-1 to TRBJ2-2, with D possibly called TRBD1 or TRBD2 (7 bases each). The V gene's germline CDR1 is SQVTM and CDR2 ANQGSEA. The CDR3 is 16 residues long. Deletions cut 5 bases from V and 3 bases from J, with 19 bases between. The CDR3 nucleotides read TGCAGCGTTACACGACCAGCGGGGACAGACACCGGGGAGCTGTTTTTT. Translation gives CSVTRPAGTDTGELFF.

The CDR3 region has the DNA TGTGCCAGCACTAGACGAGGAGGGATCTCCTACGAGCAGTACTTC. The encoded protein is CASTRRGGISYEQYF. This sequence joins TRBV27 and TRBJ2-7; TRBD2 might be the D (6 bases). Trimming shortened V by 7 bases and J by 0 bases, and 16 bases separated the two germline ends. Germline V gives CDR1 MNHEY, CDR2 SMNVEV (reference sequence). CDR3 size: 15 residues.

This chain joins TRBV25-1 and TRBJ2-5; the D call may be TRBD1 or TRBD2 (5 bases each). Trimming took off 3 bases at V and 1 base at J, with 18 bases between the two ends. This CDR3 contains 17 residues. Looked up from germline, CDR1 is MGHDK and CDR2 is SYGVNS. The CDR3 DNA is TGTGCCAGCAGTGACCCAGGGAGTAGCGCGGTCCAAGAGACCCAGTACTTC. Protein sequence: CASSDPGSSAVQETQYF.